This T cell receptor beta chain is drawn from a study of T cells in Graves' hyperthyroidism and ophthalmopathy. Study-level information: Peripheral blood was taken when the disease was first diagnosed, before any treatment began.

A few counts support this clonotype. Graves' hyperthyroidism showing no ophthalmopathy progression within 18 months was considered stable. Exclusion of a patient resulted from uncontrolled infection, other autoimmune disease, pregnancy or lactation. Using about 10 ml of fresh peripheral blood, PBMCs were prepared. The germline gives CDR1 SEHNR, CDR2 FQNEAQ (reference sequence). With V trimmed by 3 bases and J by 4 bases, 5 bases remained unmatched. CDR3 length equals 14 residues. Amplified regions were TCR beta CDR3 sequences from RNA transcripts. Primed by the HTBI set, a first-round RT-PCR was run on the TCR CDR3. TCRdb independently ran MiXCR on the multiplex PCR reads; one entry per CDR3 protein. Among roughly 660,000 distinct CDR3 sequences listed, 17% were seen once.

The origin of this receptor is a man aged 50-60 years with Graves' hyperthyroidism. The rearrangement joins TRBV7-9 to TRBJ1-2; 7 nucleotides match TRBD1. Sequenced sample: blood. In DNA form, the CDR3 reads TGTGCCAGCAGCTTGGGACAGACACTCTATGGCTACACCTTC. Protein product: CASSLGQTLYGYTF.